The 30 T cell receptor beta chains given below trace back to one sample, sequenced in a study of blood T cells in healthy people across ages. Using a J-beta primer mix together with a sample-barcoded 5' primer, a second PCR was run for about 6 to 11 cycles. MiXCR was run by TCRdb on the 5' RACE reads, yielding one entry per CDR3 protein. This table holds about 1 million distinct CDR3 sequences, 40% to 45% found once. The material sequenced was blood. These receptors were collected from an older woman in good health.

This chain joins TRBV20-1 and TRBJ2-3; D unresolved. The ends were cut back, 5 bases at V and 5 bases at J, with 26 bases in the middle. The germline gives CDR1 DFQATT, CDR2 SNEGSKA (reference sequence). The CDR3 loop spans 17 amino acids. The CDR3 reads CSAGPLEWAEHGDTQYF. CDR3 coding DNA: TGCAGTGCTGGACCCTTAGAGTGGGCGGAGCATGGAGATACGCAGTATTTT.

This clonotype has more than one count but fewer than ten. This sequence joins TRBV5-1 and TRBJ2-1; 14 bases agree with TRBD2. Germline V lookup: CDR1 SGHRS, CDR2 YFSETQ. Trimming at V came to 3 bases and at J to 9 bases, leaving 5 bases not matched to a gene. The CDR3 contains 15 residues. As DNA, the CDR3 is TGCGCCAGCAGCTCGGGACTAGCGGGAGAGGGTGAGCAGTTCTTC. Its translation: CASSSGLAGEGEQFF. Looking up the rest from reference TRBV5-1 and TRBJ2-1 gives the full variable domain: KAGVTQTPRYLIKTRGQQVTLSCSPISGHRSVSWYQQTPGQGLQFLFEYFSETQRNKGNFPGRFSGRQFSNSRSEMNVSTLELGDSALYLCASSSGLAGEGEQFFGPGTRLTVL.

This chain connects TRBV6-6 to TRBJ2-3; 12 nucleotides align to TRBD1. Germline assignment: CDR1 MNHNY and CDR2 SVGAGI (reference sequence). This CDR3 comprises 15 residues. With 2 bases clipped from V and 6 bases from J, the junction kept 3 bases outside the gene matches. The CDR3 DNA reads as TGTGCCAGCAGTTACCTGGGACAGGGGGCTGATACGCAGTATTTT. Translation gives CASSYLGQGADTQYF.

This chain links TRBV6-6 with TRBJ2-7, with 9 bases that match TRBD2. J was trimmed by 4 bases and V by 6 bases; bases with no gene match: 4. There are 13 residues in the CDR3. The V gene's germline CDR1 is MNHNY and CDR2 SVGAGI (reference sequence). The CDR3 loop reads CASRGTSRYEQYF. The CDR3 DNA sequence: TGTGCCAGCAGGGGGACTAGCAGGTACGAGCAGTACTTC.

This clonotype has ten or more counts. CDR3 nucleotide sequence: TGCAGCGTTGAAGATTTTCCGGTGAACACTGAAGCTTTCTTT. It codes for CSVEDFPVNTEAFF. The J gene is TRBJ1-1, the V gene TRBV29-1, with D uncertain. Deletions cut 0 bases from V and 0 bases from J, with 8 bases between. The CDR3 has 14 amino acids. Germline V gene data show CDR1 as SQVTM and CDR2 as ANQGSEA.

This clonotype was seen many times. This rearrangement joins TRBV7-9 to TRBJ2-7, with TRBD1 matching over 8 bases. The germline CDR1 and CDR2 sequences are SEHNR and FQNEAQ (reference sequence). V dropped 6 bases and J dropped 0; count of bases not matched to a gene: 4. This CDR3 has 14 amino acids. The CDR3 loop is CASSGQGRSYEQYF. The CDR3 nucleotides are TGTGCCAGCAGTGGACAGGGACGCTCCTACGAGCAGTACTTC.

V and J are TRBV12-3 or TRBV12-4 and TRBJ1-5; TRBD1 might be the D (6 bases). The CDR3 spans 14 residues. Trimming cost V 3 bases and J 7 bases, with 13 bases left between them. The chain's CDR3 is CASSFSGAGQPQHF. Written as DNA, the CDR3 is TGTGCCAGCAGTTTTTCAGGGGCGGGCCAGCCCCAGCATTTT.

Notes on this clonotype: A much larger clone lies one base from this, so it may be a read error. This CDR3 reads CASNLSTGGAETQYF. CDR3 DNA sequence: TGTGCCAGCAACCTTTCGACAGGGGGCGCGGAGACCCAGTACTTC. The V gene is TRBV14, the J gene TRBJ2-4; TRBD1 matches at 10 bases. The DNA end lines up better with TRBJ2-5; the J call may be wrong. From germline, CDR1 is SGHDN and CDR2 FVKESK. This CDR3 comprises 15 residues.

The chain uses TRBV6-2 or TRBV6-3 and TRBJ2-7, with D perhaps TRBD1 (6 bases). Germline-derived CDR1 and CDR2 are MNHEY and SVGEGT. Trimming pared 0 bases from V and 2 bases from J, leaving 11 bases between. The CDR3 is 15 amino acids. CDR3 region: CASSYSQGNAYEQYF. The CDR3 DNA follows: TGTGCCAGCAGTTACTCACAGGGTAACGCCTACGAGCAGTACTTC.

This clonotype was counted a few times. The V and J genes are TRBV5-1 and TRBJ2-7, with 14 bases that match TRBD2. Trimming at V came to 6 bases and at J to 3 bases, leaving 8 bases not matched to a gene. Germline values: CDR1 SGHRS, CDR2 YFSETQ. CDR3 length: 16 amino acids. The CDR3 coding sequence is TGCGCCAGCACCGGGACTAGCGGGAGAAGGGGCTACGAGCAGTACTTC. It specifies CASTGTSGRRGYEQYF.

The rearrangement joins TRBV28 to TRBJ2-5; maybe TRBD2 (5 bases). The germline V and J ends were trimmed by 5 bases and 4 bases, with 23 bases remaining between them. There are 17 residues in the CDR3. Germline V gene data show CDR1 as MDHEN and CDR2 as SYDVKM. CDR3 nucleotide sequence: TGTGCCAGCAGTGGCGGAACCGGGCCCCGTGGAGGAGAGACCCAGTACTTC. Protein product: CASSGGTGPRGGETQYF.

The chain recombines TRBV6-5 with TRBJ1-5, with D tentatively TRBD1 (5 bases). The V gene's germline CDR1 is MNHEY and CDR2 SVGAGI. With 0 bases removed from V and 0 bases from J, the gap between germline ends came to 12 bases. The CDR3 loop spans 17 amino acids. The CDR3 nucleotides read TGTGCCAGCAGTTACTCGGCCGCACAGGTTAGCAATCAGCCCCAGCATTTT. It codes for CASSYSAAQVSNQPQHF.

The V call is TRBV10-3, the J call TRBJ2-4, with D unclear. The V and J ends lost 5 bases and 15 bases respectively, with 17 bases between them. The V gene's germline CDR1 is ENHRY and CDR2 SYGVKD. This CDR3 comprises 12 residues. CDR3 in amino acids: CAISLDQETPYF. CDR3 coding DNA: TGTGCCATCAGTCTGGACCAAGAGACCCCGTACTTC.

At least ten counts were recorded for this clonotype. The chain combines TRBV18 with TRBJ2-7, with a weak D call TRBD1 (5 bases). The CDR3 is made up of 14 amino acids. Deletions cut 4 bases from V and 2 bases from J, with 12 bases between. Germline-derived CDR1 and CDR2 are KGHSH and LQKENI. The CDR3 DNA reads as TGTGCCAGCTCACAAGGGGCAGCTACCTACGAGCAGTACTTC. It encodes CASSQGAATYEQYF.

The CDR3 here is CASRLISGSSYEQYF. The CDR3 nucleotides are TGTGCCAGCAGGCTTATAAGCGGGAGCTCCTACGAGCAGTACTTC. The rearrangement uses TRBV6-1 and TRBJ2-7, with TRBD2 matching 8 bases. With V trimmed by 6 bases and J by 0 bases, 7 bases remained unmatched. This CDR3 is 15 amino acids long. CDR1 is MNHNS and CDR2 is SASEGT in the germline V gene.

V gene TRBV12-3 or TRBV12-4 combines with J gene TRBJ2-5, with 7 positions matching TRBD2. After removal of 3 bases from V and 5 bases from J, the junction contained 3 bases not matched to a gene. The CDR3 totals 13 residues. CDR3 amino acids: CASSFGGFETQYF. CDR3 nucleotides: TGTGCCAGCAGTTTCGGGGGGTTTGAGACCCAGTACTTC.

The J gene is TRBJ2-5, the V gene TRBV29-1; the match to TRBD2 covers 11 bases. The CDR3 consists of 13 residues. Germline trimming cut 6 bases from V and 5 bases from J; bases unmatched to any gene: 5. Germline V gene lookup returns CDR1 SQVTM and CDR2 ANQGSEA. DNA of the CDR3: TGCAGCGTACTAGCGGGAGTTCTGGAGACCCAGTACTTC. It yields the protein CSVLAGVLETQYF.

The chain uses TRBV20-1 and TRBJ2-3; TRBD2 aligns across 11 bases. V lost 3 bases and J lost 3; bases outside the gene matches: 20. The germline CDR1 and CDR2 sequences are DFQATT and SNEGSKA (reference sequence). The CDR3 spans 20 residues. The DNA for the CDR3 is TGCAGTGCTAGTGCCCTGGAGTTTAGCGGGAGGGCCCGAAGTACAGATACGCAGTATTTT. This codes for CSASALEFSGRARSTDTQYF.

The chain is built from TRBV20-1 and TRBJ2-1; 9 nucleotides agree with TRBD2. Germline loops: CDR1 DFQATT, CDR2 SNEGSKA (reference sequence). V lost 1 base to trimming and J lost 7 bases; unmatched junction nucleotides: 5. CDR3 length: 14 amino acids. In DNA, the CDR3 is TGCAGTGCTAGAGGTAGCGGGAGTAGGAATGAGCAGTTCTTC. Amino acid sequence: CSARGSGSRNEQFF.

This clonotype occurred a few times. The chain links TRBV13 to TRBJ2-3, with no clear D. Germline lookup yields CDR1 PRHDT and CDR2 FYEKMQ (reference sequence). V was shortened by 1 base and J by 5 bases, with 10 bases between the two germline ends. The CDR3 has 14 amino acids. This CDR3 reads CASSLVQQEDTQYF. The CDR3 DNA reads TGTGCCAGCAGCTTAGTTCAGCAGGAAGATACGCAGTATTTT.

The chain uses TRBV27 and TRBJ2-2, with D tentatively TRBD2 (6 bases). The CDR3 has 16 amino acids. The V gene lost 7 bases and the J gene lost 1 base, with 16 bases spanning the gap. CDR1 and CDR2 from the germline V gene are MNHEY and SMNVEV (reference sequence). The CDR3 loop is CASIKAGGLNTGELFF. CDR3 DNA: TGTGCCAGCATCAAGGCCGGGGGTTTGAACACCGGGGAGCTGTTTTTT.

This clonotype was picked up a small number of times. V usage is TRBV9 and J usage is TRBJ2-5, with D possibly TRBD2 on 7 matching bases. V lost 0 bases, J lost 4 bases, and 13 bases lay in between. The CDR3 contains 15 residues. Germline CDR1 SGDLS, CDR2 YYNGEE. Here the CDR3 DNA reads TGTGCCAGCAGCGTAGGGGGGGGGCGAGGAGAGACCCAGTACTTC. It codes for CASSVGGGRGETQYF. Based on the CDR3 plus reference TRBV9 and TRBJ2-5, the full variable domain is DSGVTQTPKHLITATGQRVTLRCSPRSGDLSVYWYQQSLDQGLQFLIQYYNGEERAKGNILERFSAQQFPDLHSELNLSSLELGDSALYFCASSVGGGRGETQYFGPGTRLLVL.

The chain couples TRBV29-1 to TRBJ2-5, with no clear D. V was cut by 0 bases and J by 3 bases, with 2 bases left in between. Germline CDR1 and CDR2: SQVTM and ANQGSEA. This CDR3 spans 11 amino acids. Here the CDR3 reads CSVEDKETQYF. The CDR3 DNA reads TGCAGCGTTGAAGACAAAGAGACCCAGTACTTC.

The chain joins TRBV7-6 to TRBJ2-3; D uncertain. CDR3 length: 14 amino acids. Germline loops: CDR1 SGHVS, CDR2 FNYEAQ. Trimming took off 5 bases at V and 1 base at J, with 10 bases between the two ends. In nucleotides, the CDR3 is TGTGCCAGCAGCCCCTCGCGGCGCACAGATACGCAGTATTTT. Its protein product is CASSPSRRTDTQYF.

The DNA for the CDR3 is TGTGCCAGCAGGTCGACGGCGGGCTATGGCTACACCTTC. Protein product: CASRSTAGYGYTF. The rearrangement uses TRBV7-2 and TRBJ1-2; D is unclear. V lost 6 bases, J lost 4 bases, and 12 bases lay in between. Looked up from germline, CDR1 is SGHTA and CDR2 is FQGNSA. This CDR3 region has 13 residues.

The chain couples TRBV5-1 to TRBJ2-7; D assignment may be TRBD1 or TRBD2 (5 bases each). The CDR3 covers 17 residues. Trimming stripped 0 bases from V and 2 bases from J, with 18 bases between. CDR1 is SGHRS and CDR2 is YFSETQ in the germline V gene. CDR3 amino acids: CASSLAIPGRKTYEQYF. The CDR3 DNA sequence: TGCGCCAGCAGCTTGGCGATACCGGGACGCAAAACCTACGAGCAGTACTTC.

Of note for this clonotype: A read error is likely, as this CDR3 ends without the conserved phenylalanine or tryptophan. The J gene is TRBJ2-5, the V gene TRBV6-5, with no clear D. The germline V and J ends were trimmed by 8 bases and 1 base, with 8 bases remaining between them. Germline CDR1 MNHEY, CDR2 SVGAGI. This CDR3 is built from 12 residues. The CDR3 nucleotides are TGTGCCAGCTCGAACAGCCAAGAGACCCAGTACCTC. Its translation: CASSNSQETQYL.

This clonotype was observed a few times. The J gene is TRBJ2-5, the V gene TRBV7-9; maybe TRBD1 (5 bases). The CDR3 totals 14 residues. CDR1 and CDR2 from the germline V gene are SEHNR and FQNEAQ (reference sequence). The germline V and J ends were trimmed by 5 bases and 3 bases, with 13 bases remaining between them. CDR3 sequence reads: CASSLDSGKETQYF. The DNA of the CDR3 is TGTGCCAGCAGCCTCGACAGTGGAAAAGAGACCCAGTACTTC.

Many counts were recorded for this clonotype. This chain uses TRBV29-1 with TRBJ2-6; D unresolved. Deletions cut 7 bases from V and 4 bases from J, with 11 bases between. Germline V gene lookup returns CDR1 SQVTM and CDR2 ANQGSEA. CDR3 length equals 13 residues. The CDR3, as DNA: TGCAGCGCCCTTGGCCCGGGGGCCAACGTCCTGACTTTC. Protein: CSALGPGANVLTF.

The chain couples TRBV27 to TRBJ2-4; tentative D call: TRBD1 (7 bases). V lost 6 bases and J 13 bases, leaving 22 bases between the germline ends. The CDR3 consists of 14 residues. Germline V gives CDR1 MNHEY, CDR2 SMNVEV (reference sequence). CDR3 protein: CASSAGTEAREQYF. The CDR3 DNA sequence: TGTGCCAGCAGCGCGGGGACAGAGGCTCGGGAGCAGTACTTC.